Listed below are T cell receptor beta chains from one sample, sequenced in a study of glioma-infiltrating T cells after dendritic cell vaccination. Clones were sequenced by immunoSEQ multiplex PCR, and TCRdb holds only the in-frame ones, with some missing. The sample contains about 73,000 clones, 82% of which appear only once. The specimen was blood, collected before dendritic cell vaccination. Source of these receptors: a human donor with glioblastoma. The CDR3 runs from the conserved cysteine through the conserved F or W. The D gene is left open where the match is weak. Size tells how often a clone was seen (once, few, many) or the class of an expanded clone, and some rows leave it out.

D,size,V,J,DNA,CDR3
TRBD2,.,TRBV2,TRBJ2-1,TGTGCCAGCAGGGGGACTAGCGGGGGCCGCAATGAGCAGTTCTTC,CASRGTSGGRNEQFF
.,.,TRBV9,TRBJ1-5,TGTGCCAGCAGCGTAAGAGATAGCAATCAGCCCCAGCATTTT,CASSVRDSNQPQHF
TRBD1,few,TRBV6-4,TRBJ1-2,TGTGCCAGCAGTGACTCAAACCGGGACAGGCTGGTCGGCTACACCTTC,CASSDSNRDRLVGYTF
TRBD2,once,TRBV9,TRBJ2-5,TGTGCCAGCAGCGTAGCGGGCGGGAGGCAAGAGACCCAGTACTTC,CASSVAGGRQETQYF
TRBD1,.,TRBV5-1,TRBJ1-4,TGCGCCAGTAGGGACAGGGGGCGTGAAAAACTGTTTTTT,CASRDRGREKLFF
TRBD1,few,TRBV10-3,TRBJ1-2,TGTGCCACGTGGGACAGGGGATACGGCTACACCTTC,CATWDRGYGYTF
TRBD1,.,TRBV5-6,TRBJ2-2,TGTGCCAGCAGCTTGAAGACAGGGTGGACCGGGGAGCTGTTTTTT,CASSLKTGWTGELFF
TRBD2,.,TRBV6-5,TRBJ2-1,TGTGCCACCACTCTGAGCGGGAGCCCCTACAATGAGCAGTTCTTC,CATTLSGSPYNEQFF
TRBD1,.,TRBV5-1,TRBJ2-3,TGCGCCAGCAGCGACAGGGGGCTTGTAGATACGCAGTATTTT,CASSDRGLVDTQYF
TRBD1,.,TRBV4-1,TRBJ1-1,TGCGCCAGCAGCGGACAGGGAGGGGGGGTCACTGAAGCTTTCTTT,CASSGQGGGVTEAFF
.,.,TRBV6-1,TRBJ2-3,TGTGCCAGCAGTGAATCTACCGTATTCTCAATCAATTTAAGGACAACGCAGTATTTT,CASSESTVFSINLRTTQYF
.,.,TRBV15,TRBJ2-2,TGTGCCACCAGCAGGAGGGCCTCGAACACCGGGGAGCTGTTTTTT,CATSRRASNTGELFF
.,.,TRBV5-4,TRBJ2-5,TGTGCCAGCAGCTTATCAGGGGACGAGACCCAGTACTTC,CASSLSGDETQYF
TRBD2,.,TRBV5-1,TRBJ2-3,TGCGCCAGCAGCCGGGAGGGAGATACGCAGTATTTT,CASSREGDTQYF
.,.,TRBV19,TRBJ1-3,TGTGCCTCCCACCTGGGACAAGATCCATGGAACACCATATATTTT,CASHLGQDPWNTIYF
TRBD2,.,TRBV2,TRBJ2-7,TGTGCCAGCAGACCGACTAGCGGGGAAGTTTACGAGCAGTACTTC,CASRPTSGEVYEQYF
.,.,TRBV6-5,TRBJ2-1,TGTGCCAGCAGCCGGACAGTTTCCAATGAGCAGTTCTTC,CASSRTVSNEQFF
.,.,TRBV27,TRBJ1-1,TGTGCCAGCAGTCCCCCGGCGGGTAGGACTGAAGCTTTCTTT,CASSPPAGRTEAFF
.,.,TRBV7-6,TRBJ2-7,TGTGCCAGCAGCTACGCAGGCAACGAGCAGTACTTC,CASSYAGNEQYF
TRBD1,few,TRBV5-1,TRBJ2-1,TGCGCCAGCAGCTTGAACGGACAGGGGGCTTCGGAAAAGCAGTTCTTC,CASSLNGQGASEKQFF
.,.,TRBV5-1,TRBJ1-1,TGCGCCAGCATCCTGTTCACTGAAGCTTTCTTT,CASILFTEAFF
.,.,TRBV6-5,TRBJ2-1,TGTGCCAGCAGTTATTATATCACGAGCTCCTACAATGAGCAGTTCTTC,CASSYYITSSYNEQFF
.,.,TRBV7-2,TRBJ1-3,TGTGCCAGCAGCTTAGGGAGCTTTGGTGGAAACACCATATATTTT,CASSLGSFGGNTIYF
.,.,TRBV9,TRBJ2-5,TGTGCCAGCAGCGTTTCTCAGGAAGAGACCCAGTACTTC,CASSVSQEETQYF
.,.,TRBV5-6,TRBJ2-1,TGTGCCAGCAGCTTGCTAGATGGTAGGAACAATGAGCAGTTCTTC,CASSLLDGRNNEQFF
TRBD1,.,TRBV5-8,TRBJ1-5,TGTGCCAGCAGCGGTGGGACAGGCAGCAGGTTTAGCAATCAGCCCCAGCATTTT,CASSGGTGSRFSNQPQHF
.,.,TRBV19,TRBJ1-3,TGTGCCAGTAGTATAGACGCGGCAGGGTCTGGAAACACCATATATTTT,CASSIDAAGSGNTIYF
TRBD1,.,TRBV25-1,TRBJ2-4,TGTGCCAGCAGTGATCAGGGGGCGGCCAAAAACATTCAGTACTTC,CASSDQGAAKNIQYF
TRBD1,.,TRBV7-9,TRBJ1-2,TGTGCCAGCAGCTCAACCACTGACAGGGTTGGAGGCTACACCTTC,CASSSTTDRVGGYTF
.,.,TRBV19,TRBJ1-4,TGTGCCAGTAATCCGCGAATGAATAATGAAAAACTGTTTTTT,CASNPRMNNEKLFF
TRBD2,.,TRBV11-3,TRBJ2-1,TGTGCCAGCAGCGGAATAGCGGGGGGCGAGCAGTTCTTC,CASSGIAGGEQFF
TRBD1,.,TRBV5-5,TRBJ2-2,TGTGCCAGCAGCTTGCTTAAGGGACAGGGTTTCTCCGGGGAGCTGTTTTTT,CASSLLKGQGFSGELFF
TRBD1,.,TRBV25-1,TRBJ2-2,TGTGCCAGCAGCCTGGGGACAGTGAACACCGGGGAGCTGTTTTTT,CASSLGTVNTGELFF
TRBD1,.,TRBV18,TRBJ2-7,TGTGCCAGCTCAATACGTCGGGACAGGGTCTCCTACGAGCAGTACTTC,CASSIRRDRVSYEQYF
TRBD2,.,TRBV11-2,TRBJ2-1,TGTGCCAGCAGGAAAGGTGGGCGGGGGGGAAGTGAGCAGTTCTTC,CASRKGGRGGSEQFF
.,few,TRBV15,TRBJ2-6,TGTGCCACCGGGAGACAAAATGGGGCCAACGTCCTGACTTTC,CATGRQNGANVLTF
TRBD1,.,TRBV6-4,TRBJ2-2,TGTGCCAGCAGTGCACAGGGGGACACCGGGGAGCTGTTTTTT,CASSAQGDTGELFF
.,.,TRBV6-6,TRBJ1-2,TGTGCCAGCAGTTACTCGCCCCACAATGGCTACACCTTC,CASSYSPHNGYTF
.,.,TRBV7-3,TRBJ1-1,TGTGCCAGCAGCCCCCGCCCGGGGTACACTGAAGCTTTCTTT,CASSPRPGYTEAFF
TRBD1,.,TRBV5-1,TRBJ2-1,TGCGCCAGCAGCTTCACCCCCACCGGGACAGGGAGAGGCAATGAGCAGTTCTTC,CASSFTPTGTGRGNEQFF
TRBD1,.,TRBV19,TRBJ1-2,TGTGCCAGTAGTATAGGTGGAGGACAGGCCAACTATGGCTACACCTTC,CASSIGGGQANYGYTF